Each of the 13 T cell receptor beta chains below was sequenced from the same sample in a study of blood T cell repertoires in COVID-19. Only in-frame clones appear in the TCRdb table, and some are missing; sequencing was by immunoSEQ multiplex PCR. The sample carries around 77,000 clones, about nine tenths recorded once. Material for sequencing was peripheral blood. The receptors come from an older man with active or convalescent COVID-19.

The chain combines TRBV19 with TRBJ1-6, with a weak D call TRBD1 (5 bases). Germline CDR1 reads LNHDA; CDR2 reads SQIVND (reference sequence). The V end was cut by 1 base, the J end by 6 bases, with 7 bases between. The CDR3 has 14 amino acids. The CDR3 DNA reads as TGTGCCAGTAGTATAGGACAGCCTAATTCACCCCTCCACTTT. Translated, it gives CASSIGQPNSPLHF.

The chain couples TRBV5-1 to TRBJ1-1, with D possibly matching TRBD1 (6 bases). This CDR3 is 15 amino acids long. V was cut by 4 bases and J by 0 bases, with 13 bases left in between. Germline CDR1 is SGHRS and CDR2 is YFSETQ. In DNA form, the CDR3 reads TGCGCCAGCAGCCCGGTGACAGGAATGAACACTGAAGCTTTCTTT. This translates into CASSPVTGMNTEAFF.

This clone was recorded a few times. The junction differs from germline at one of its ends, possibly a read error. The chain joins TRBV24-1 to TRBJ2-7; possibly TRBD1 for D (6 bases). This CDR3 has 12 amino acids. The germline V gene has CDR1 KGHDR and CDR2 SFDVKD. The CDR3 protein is CATRQGSSEQYF. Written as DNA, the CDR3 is TGTGCCACCAGGCAGGGGTCCTCCGAGCAGTACTTC.

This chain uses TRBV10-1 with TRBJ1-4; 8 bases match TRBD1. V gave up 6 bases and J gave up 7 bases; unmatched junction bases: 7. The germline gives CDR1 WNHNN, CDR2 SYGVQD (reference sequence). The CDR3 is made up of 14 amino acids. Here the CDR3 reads CASRQTGVSEKLFF. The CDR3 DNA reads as TGCGCCAGCAGGCAGACAGGGGTGAGTGAAAAACTGTTTTTT.

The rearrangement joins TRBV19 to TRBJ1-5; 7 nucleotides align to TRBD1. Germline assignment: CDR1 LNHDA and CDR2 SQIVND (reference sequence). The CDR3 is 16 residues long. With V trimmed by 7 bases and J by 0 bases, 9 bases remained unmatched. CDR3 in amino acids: CASTSRQGDSNQPQHF. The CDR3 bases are TGTGCCAGTACCAGCCGACAGGGTGATAGCAATCAGCCCCAGCATTTT.

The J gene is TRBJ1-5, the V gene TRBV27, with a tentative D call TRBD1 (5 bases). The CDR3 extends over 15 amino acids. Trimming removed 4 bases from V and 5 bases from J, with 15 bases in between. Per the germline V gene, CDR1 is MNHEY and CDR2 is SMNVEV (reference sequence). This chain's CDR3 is CASSSTGGGDQPQHF. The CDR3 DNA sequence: TGTGCCAGCAGTTCTACGGGGGGTGGGGATCAGCCCCAGCATTTT.

The CDR3: CASSIPGTGASPAGYTF. The CDR3 DNA follows: TGTGCCAGTAGTATCCCCGGGACAGGGGCATCGCCGGCTGGCTACACCTTC. This chain joins TRBV19 and TRBJ1-2, with 10 bases matching TRBD1. V gave up 3 bases and J gave up 7 bases; unmatched junction bases: 14. Germline V CDR1 and CDR2: LNHDA, SQIVND (reference sequence). The CDR3 consists of 17 residues.

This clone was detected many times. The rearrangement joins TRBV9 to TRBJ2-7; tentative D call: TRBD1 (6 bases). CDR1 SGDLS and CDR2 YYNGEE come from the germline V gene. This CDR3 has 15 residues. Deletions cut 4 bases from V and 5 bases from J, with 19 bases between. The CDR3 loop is CASSFKVGASNEQYF. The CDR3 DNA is TGTGCCAGCAGCTTTAAGGTGGGGGCAAGCAACGAGCAGTACTTC.

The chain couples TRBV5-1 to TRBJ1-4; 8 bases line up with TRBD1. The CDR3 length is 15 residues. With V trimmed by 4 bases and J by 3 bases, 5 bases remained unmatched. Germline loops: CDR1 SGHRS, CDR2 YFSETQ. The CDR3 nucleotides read TGCGCCAGCAGCACCCAGGGGGCAGCTAATGAAAAACTGTTTTTT. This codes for CASSTQGAANEKLFF.

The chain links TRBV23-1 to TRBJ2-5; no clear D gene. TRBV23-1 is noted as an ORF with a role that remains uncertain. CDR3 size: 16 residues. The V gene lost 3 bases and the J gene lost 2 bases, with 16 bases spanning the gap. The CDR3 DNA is TGCGCCAGCAGTCAGACCATTGTGGGCCTACAAGAGACCCAGTACTTC. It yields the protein CASSQTIVGLQETQYF.

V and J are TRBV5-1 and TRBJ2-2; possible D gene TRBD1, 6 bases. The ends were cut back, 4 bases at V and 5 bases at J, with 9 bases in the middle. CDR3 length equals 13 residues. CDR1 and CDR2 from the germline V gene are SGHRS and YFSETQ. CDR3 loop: CASSIDRTGELFF. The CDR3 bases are TGCGCCAGCAGCATCGACAGGACCGGGGAGCTGTTTTTT.

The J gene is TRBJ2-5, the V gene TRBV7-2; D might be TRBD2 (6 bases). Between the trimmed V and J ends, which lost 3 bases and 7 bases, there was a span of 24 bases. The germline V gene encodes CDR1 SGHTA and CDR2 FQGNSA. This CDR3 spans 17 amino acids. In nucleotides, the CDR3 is TGTGCCAGCAGCTTGGGCCCGCTAGCCGGGGGTGGGGTGACCCAGTACTTC. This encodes CASSLGPLAGGGVTQYF. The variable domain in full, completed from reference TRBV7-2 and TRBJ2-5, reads GAGVSQSPSNKVTEKGKDVELRCDPISGHTALYWYRQSLGQGLEFLIYFQGNSAPDKSGLPSDRFSAERTGGSVSTLTIQRTQQEDSAVYLCASSLGPLAGGGVTQYFGPGTRLLVL.

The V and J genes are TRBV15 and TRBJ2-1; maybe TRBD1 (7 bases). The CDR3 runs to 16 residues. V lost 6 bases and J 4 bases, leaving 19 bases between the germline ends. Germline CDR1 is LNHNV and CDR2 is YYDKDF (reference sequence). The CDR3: CATSTGVGGIYNEQFF. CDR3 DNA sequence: TGTGCCACCAGTACAGGGGTGGGGGGAATATACAATGAGCAGTTCTTC.